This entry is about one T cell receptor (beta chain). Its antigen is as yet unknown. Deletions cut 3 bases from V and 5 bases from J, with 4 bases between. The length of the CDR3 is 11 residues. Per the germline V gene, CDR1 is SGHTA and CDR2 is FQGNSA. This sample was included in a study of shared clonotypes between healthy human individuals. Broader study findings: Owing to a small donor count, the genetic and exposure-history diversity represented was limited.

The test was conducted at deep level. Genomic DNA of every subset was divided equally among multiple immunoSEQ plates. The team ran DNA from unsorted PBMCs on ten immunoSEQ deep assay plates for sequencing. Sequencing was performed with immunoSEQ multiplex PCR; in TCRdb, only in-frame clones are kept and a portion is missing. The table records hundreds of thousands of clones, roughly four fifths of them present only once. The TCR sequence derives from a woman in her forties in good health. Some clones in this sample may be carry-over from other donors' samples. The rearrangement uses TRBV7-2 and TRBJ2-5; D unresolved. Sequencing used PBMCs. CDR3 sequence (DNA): TGTGCCAGCAGCTTTAGCGAGACCCAGTACTTC. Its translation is CASSFSETQYF.